This TCR beta chain was identified in a study of Graves' ophthalmopathy and Graves' hyperthyroidism. Study background: The blood sample was drawn at first diagnosis and before any treatment.

Researchers took RNA transcripts and amplified TCR beta CDR3 regions from them. The workflow started with a first-round RT-PCR run with HTBI primers and then moved on to a second-round multiplex PCR. TCRdb recomputed calls from the multiplex PCR reads with MiXCR, one row per CDR3 protein. The repertoire has 300,000 to 450,000 distinct CDR3 sequences, approximately 18% of them found once; the top ten carry 2% to 3%. Many counts were recorded for this clonotype. Material: peripheral blood. The sequence derives from an adult woman with stable Graves' hyperthyroidism.

CDR3 sequence (DNA): TGTGCCAGCAAGAAACCCGGGAAGCAGGCCACTGAAGCTTTCTTT. Translating it yields CASKKPGKQATEAFF. V and J are TRBV12-3 or TRBV12-4 and TRBJ1-1; D uncertain. The CDR3 is 15 residues long. V shed 7 bases and J shed 4 bases, with 19 bases lying between them.